These 18 T cell receptor beta chains share one sample of origin, sequenced in a study of early T cells in non-severe SARS-CoV-2 infection. Each CDR3 protein is one row after TCRdb ran MiXCR on the 5' RACE reads. The table lists under 70,000 distinct CDR3 sequences, more than 12% of them singletons. This material consisted of whole blood, taken at baseline. The receptor source for this set is an adult who was a healthcare worker with PCR-confirmed SARS-CoV-2 infection or an uninfected control (not recorded which).

This clonotype was observed a handful of times. The chain joins TRBV28 to TRBJ2-5; 7 bases line up with TRBD1. There are 16 residues in the CDR3. V shed 5 bases and J 3 bases; nucleotides not matched to a gene: 12. CDR1 is MDHEN and CDR2 is SYDVKM in the germline V gene. CDR3 residues: CASSPRQGRGKETQYF. CDR3 bases: TGTGCCAGCAGTCCCCGACAGGGAAGGGGCAAAGAGACCCAGTACTTC. Based on the CDR3 plus reference TRBV28 and TRBJ2-5, the full variable domain is DVKVTQSSRYLVKRTGEKVFLECVQDMDHENMFWYRQDPGLGLRLIYFSYDVKMKEKGDIPEGYSVSREKKERFSLILESASTNQTSMYLCASSPRQGRGKETQYFGPGTRLLVL.

This clonotype has a handful of counts. The rearrangement uses TRBV5-1 and TRBJ2-3, with D possibly being TRBD1 or TRBD2 (5 bases each). This CDR3 has 13 amino acids. The germline V gene has CDR1 SGHRS and CDR2 YFSETQ. Trimming shortened V by 4 bases and J by 4 bases, and 10 bases separated the two germline ends. The CDR3 nucleotides are TGCGCCAGCAGCCTTAGAGGGGCAGATACGCAGTATTTT. It encodes CASSLRGADTQYF.

The chain employs TRBV3-1 and TRBJ1-1; 9 bases match TRBD1. Germline CDR1 and CDR2: LGHDT and YNNKEL (reference sequence). The junction had 8 bases not matched to a gene; V was cut back by 6 bases and J by 6 bases. The CDR3 has 14 residues. The CDR3: CASSFRDRASEAFF. In DNA form, the CDR3 reads TGTGCCAGCAGTTTTCGGGACAGGGCCTCTGAAGCTTTCTTT. The full variable domain, in which reference TRBV3-1 and TRBJ1-1 provide the parts outside the CDR3, is DTAVSQTPKYLVTQMGNDKSIKCEQNLGHDTMYWYKQDSKKFLKIMFSYNNKELIINETVPNRFSPKSPDKAHLNLHINSLELGDSAVYFCASSFRDRASEAFFGQGTRLTVV.

This clonotype was detected ten times or more. The rearrangement uses TRBV5-1 and TRBJ2-7; D not certain. Germline CDR1 reads SGHRS; CDR2 reads YFSETQ. The CDR3 totals 13 residues. Trimming left V 0 bases short and J 7 bases short, with 11 bases between. The CDR3, as DNA: TGCGCCAGCAGCTTGGCCGCCGCCTCTGAGCAGTACTTC. Amino acid sequence: CASSLAAASEQYF.

This clonotype was seen only a few times. The chain uses TRBV20-1 and TRBJ1-6, with D possibly being TRBD1 (6 bases). Germline V CDR1 and CDR2: DFQATT, SNEGSKA (reference sequence). The CDR3 contains 14 residues. The V end lost 3 bases, the J end lost 5 bases, and 11 bases lay between the germline ends. In DNA form, the CDR3 reads TGCAGTGCTAGCGAGGGGGGAGATAATTCACCCCTCCACTTT. Its translation is CSASEGGDNSPLHF.

The chain is built from TRBV27 and TRBJ2-2; D uncertain. The CDR3 has 12 amino acids. Germline loops: CDR1 MNHEY, CDR2 SMNVEV (reference sequence). Trimming took off 2 bases at V and 8 bases at J, with 6 bases between the two ends. The CDR3 reads CASSLPLGELFF. In DNA, the CDR3 is TGTGCCAGCAGTTTACCCCTTGGGGAGCTGTTTTTT.

In its sample, this clonotype was seen a few times. This sequence joins TRBV28 and TRBJ1-6; D perhaps matches TRBD1 (6 bases). In germline, CDR1 is MDHEN, CDR2 SYDVKM. The germline V and J ends were trimmed by 5 bases and 9 bases, with 14 bases remaining between them. The CDR3 spans 14 residues. The CDR3 DNA reads TGTGCCAGCAGTCTAAGGGTAGGGGGTTCACCCCTCCACTTT. Its protein product is CASSLRVGGSPLHF.

DNA for the CDR3: TGCAGTGCTAGAGATTACACTAGCGGATATACGCAGTATTTT. Protein product: CSARDYTSGYTQYF. The chain uses TRBV20-1 and TRBJ2-3, with 8 bases matching TRBD2. Trimming took 0 bases from V and 7 from J; bases not matched to a gene: 6. The germline gives CDR1 DFQATT, CDR2 SNEGSKA (reference sequence). The CDR3 covers 14 residues.

This clonotype was counted ten times or more. The CDR3 is CASSLQANVLTF. CDR3 nucleotides: TGTGCCAGCAGTTTGCAGGCCAACGTCCTGACTTTC. The J gene is TRBJ2-6, the V gene TRBV12-3 or TRBV12-4; D call uncertain. There are 12 residues in the CDR3. Trimming left V 3 bases short and J 6 bases short, with 3 bases between.

This clonotype was recorded at least ten times. The chain couples TRBV7-6 to TRBJ2-7; D is unclear. Germline values: CDR1 SGHVS, CDR2 FNYEAQ. The CDR3 runs 13 residues. V lost 3 bases and J lost 5, with 11 bases in between. DNA of the CDR3: TGTGCCAGCAGCTTCACAGCGAACCACGAGCAGTACTTC. Residues: CASSFTANHEQYF.

This clonotype was recorded many times. The V call is TRBV20-1, the J call TRBJ2-5; 11 bases are shared with TRBD2. V dropped 0 bases and J dropped 4; count of bases not matched to a gene: 10. This CDR3 has 17 residues. The germline CDR1 and CDR2 sequences are DFQATT and SNEGSKA (reference sequence). As DNA, the CDR3 is TGCAGTGCTAGAGACTCTAGCGGGAGGACCTACAGAGAGACCCAGTACTTC. It translates to CSARDSSGRTYRETQYF.

This clonotype was seen a few times. The genes are TRBV18 and TRBJ1-6, with TRBD1 as a possible D gene (5 bases). Germline CDR1 KGHSH, CDR2 LQKENI. Trimming took off 4 bases at V and 14 bases at J, with 21 bases between the two ends. CDR3 length: 15 residues. CDR3 sequence reads: CASSLSIDGADTLHF. CDR3 in DNA: TGTGCCAGCTCACTTTCAATCGACGGTGCGGACACCCTCCACTTT.

This clonotype was seen a few times. This chain uses TRBV28 with TRBJ2-1; no clear D gene. The CDR3 has 12 residues. Between the trimmed V and J ends, which lost 3 bases and 12 bases, there was a span of 12 bases. Germline CDR1 MDHEN, CDR2 SYDVKM. The CDR3 bases are TGTGCCAGCAGTTTTCGAGGTGGCGGGCAGTTCTTC. Amino acid sequence: CASSFRGGGQFF.

The chain is built from TRBV7-9 and TRBJ2-7; D may be TRBD1 (6 bases). V was pared by 1 base and J by 2 bases, with 12 bases between. CDR1 is SEHNR, CDR2 FQNEAQ, per germline (reference sequence). The CDR3 is made up of 15 amino acids. The CDR3 DNA is TGTGCCAGCAGCTTAGAAGGACAGCTAGCCTACGAGCAGTACTTC. It is translated as CASSLEGQLAYEQYF.

J is TRBJ2-7 and V is TRBV27; 7 positions agree with TRBD1. This CDR3 has 16 amino acids. The trim removed 4 bases at V and 0 bases at J, leaving 9 bases unmatched. Germline-derived CDR1 and CDR2 are MNHEY and SMNVEV (reference sequence). The CDR3 DNA sequence: TGTGCCAGCAGTTCCCTTGGACAGGCAGCCTCCTACGAGCAGTACTTC. It codes for CASSSLGQAASYEQYF.

V and J are TRBV15 and TRBJ2-1; D gene unclear. V was cut by 3 bases and J by 4 bases, with 10 bases left in between. From germline, CDR1 is LNHNV and CDR2 YYDKDF (reference sequence). The CDR3 contains 14 residues. The CDR3 bases are TGTGCCACCAGCAGGGGGAAGGGATACAATGAGCAGTTCTTC. Amino acid sequence: CATSRGKGYNEQFF.

This clonotype was counted many times. This chain joins TRBV12-3 or TRBV12-4 and TRBJ2-3; D not resolved. The ends were cut back, 7 bases at V and 2 bases at J, with 19 bases in the middle. The CDR3 covers 16 residues. The CDR3 nucleotides are TGTGCCAGCAACCCTGGACGGCCCCATCCCACAGATACGCAGTATTTT. This gives the protein CASNPGRPHPTDTQYF.

This clonotype occurred a few times. The chain recombines TRBV3-1 with TRBJ1-1, with D perhaps matching TRBD1 (5 bases). This CDR3 spans 12 amino acids. Germline loops: CDR1 LGHDT, CDR2 YNNKEL (reference sequence). V shed 4 bases and J shed 10 bases, with 13 bases lying between them. The chain's CDR3 is CASSLRQFGAFF. CDR3 in DNA: TGTGCCAGCAGCCTCCGACAGTTTGGAGCTTTCTTT.